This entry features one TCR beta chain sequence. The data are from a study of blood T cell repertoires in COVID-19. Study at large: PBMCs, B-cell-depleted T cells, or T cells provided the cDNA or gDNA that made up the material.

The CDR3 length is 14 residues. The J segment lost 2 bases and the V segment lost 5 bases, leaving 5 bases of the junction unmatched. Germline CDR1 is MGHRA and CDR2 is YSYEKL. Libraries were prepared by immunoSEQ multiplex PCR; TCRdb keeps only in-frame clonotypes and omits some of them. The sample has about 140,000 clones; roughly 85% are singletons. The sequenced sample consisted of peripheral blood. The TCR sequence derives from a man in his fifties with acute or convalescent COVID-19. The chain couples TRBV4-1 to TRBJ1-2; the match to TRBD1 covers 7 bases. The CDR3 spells CASSWDSVNYGYTF. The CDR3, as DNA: TGCGCCAGCAGCTGGGACAGCGTCAACTATGGCTACACCTTC.